This T cell receptor beta chain was identified in a study of blood T cell repertoires in COVID-19 (dated by TCRdb to 2018 to 2021). Broadly, across the study: Collaborator samples came from the United States, Italy and Spain and covered acute and convalescent phases of COVID-19. The material from the prospective study consisted of cDNA or gDNA derived from T cells, B-cell-depleted T cells, or PBMCs. Subjects who had been exposed to COVID-19, were actively infected with it, or had recovered from it provided the deeply sampled blood TCRbeta repertoires that made up the dataset. The repertoires were released in a freely available public database intended as a resource for research on the immune response to SARS-CoV-2. Samples came from the ongoing ImmuneRACE study (first 160 participants) plus 1,254 subjects from 6 global collaborators. The sample metadata nearly always contained a de-identified subject ID, COVID-19 status, age in years and sex. Where available, HLA class I and class II types were obtained from metadata supplied by the sample provider rather than from assay-based typing.

Regarding this clone: This clone's antigen is unknown. Base qualities are not recorded, but no much larger clone differs from it by a single base.

Summary of the overall study and its limitations: Clinical and demographic metadata were provided uncurated, with the amount varying by source and participant.

V sheds 5 bases and J sheds 6 bases, leaving 16 bases between their ends. The germline V gene supplies CDR1 SGHVS and CDR2 FNYEAQ. The CDR3 numbers 15 residues from cysteine through phenylalanine. Of all the DNA, just the CDR3 is kept, 45 bases in frame from base 1. One collaborating source in Seattle enrolled patients during active infection and followed them longitudinally through the course of disease. Collaborating institutions collected whole blood in K2EDTA tubes following their own protocols. For TCRbeta analysis, collaborators shipped samples in one of three forms: frozen whole blood, isolated PBMCs, or DNA extracted from either of those sample types. The immunoSEQ Assay, a bias-controlled multiplex PCR, was used to amplify TCRbeta CDR3 regions from genomic DNA. The original methods were these. The number of nucleated cells in each sample was estimated from the amplification of reference gene primers within the assay. Sequence reads were collapsed and filtered to measure the absolute abundance of every unique TCRbeta CDR3 rearrangement. For each sample, productive Simpson clonality was calculated by taking the square root of Simpson's diversity index across productive rearrangements. The immuneACCESS repertoire file appears here via TCRdb, limited to in-frame rearrangements. These files lack a portion of the clones; in checked studies, under half of the deficit traces to unresolved V genes, and the cause of the others is not known. From that table come the V and J calls and clone size; the DNA was used to work out D and trimming. Counted in this sample were some 520,000 clones; roughly 87% of them appeared once. Of the sample, approximately 0.9% is held by the ten largest clones.

The clonotype comes from a man between 18 and 35 years old with COVID-19, enrolled during active disease. Material for sequencing was peripheral blood. The chain uses TRBV7-6 and TRBJ1-4; the D gene is perhaps TRBD1, from 5 matching bases. The DNA sequence follows: TGTGCCAGCAGCCCAAGGGGCAGGGTAGATGAAAAACTGTTTTTT. Its coded protein is CASSPRGRVDEKLFF.